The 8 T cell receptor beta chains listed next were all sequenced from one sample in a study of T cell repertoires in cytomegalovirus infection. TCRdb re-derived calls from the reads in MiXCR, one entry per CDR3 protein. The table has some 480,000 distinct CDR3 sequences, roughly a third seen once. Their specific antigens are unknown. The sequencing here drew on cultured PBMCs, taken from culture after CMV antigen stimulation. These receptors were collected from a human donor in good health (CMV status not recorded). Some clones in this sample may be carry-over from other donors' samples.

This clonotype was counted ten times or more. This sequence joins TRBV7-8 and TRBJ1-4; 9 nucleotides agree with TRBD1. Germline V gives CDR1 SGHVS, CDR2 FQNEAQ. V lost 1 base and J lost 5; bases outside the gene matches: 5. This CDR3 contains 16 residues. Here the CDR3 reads CASSLGTTGGNEKLFF. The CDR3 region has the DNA TGTGCCAGCAGCTTAGGAACGACAGGGGGAAATGAAAAACTGTTTTTT.

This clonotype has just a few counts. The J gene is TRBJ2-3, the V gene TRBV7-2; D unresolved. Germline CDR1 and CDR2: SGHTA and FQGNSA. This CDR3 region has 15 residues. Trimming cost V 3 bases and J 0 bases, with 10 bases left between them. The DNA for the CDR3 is TGTGCCAGCAGCTTGTATTCGCCTAGCACAGATACGCAGTATTTT. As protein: CASSLYSPSTDTQYF.

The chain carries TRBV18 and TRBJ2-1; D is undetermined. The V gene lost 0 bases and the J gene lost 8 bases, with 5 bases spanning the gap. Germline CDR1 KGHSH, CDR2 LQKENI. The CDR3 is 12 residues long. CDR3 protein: CASSPPHYEQFF. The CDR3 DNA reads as TGTGCCAGCTCACCACCGCATTATGAGCAGTTCTTC.

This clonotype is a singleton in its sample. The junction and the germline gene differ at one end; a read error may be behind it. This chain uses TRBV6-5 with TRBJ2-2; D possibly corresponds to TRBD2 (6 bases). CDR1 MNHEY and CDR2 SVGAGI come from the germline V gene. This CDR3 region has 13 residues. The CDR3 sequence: CASSYEGTGGLFF. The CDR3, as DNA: TGTGCCAGCAGTTACGAAGGCACCGGGGGGCTGTTTTTT.

The DNA for the CDR3 is TGTGCCAGCAGTGAAGTACTAGCGGTCTCGAACACCGGGGAGCTGTTTTTT. It specifies CASSEVLAVSNTGELFF. The chain is built from TRBV2 and TRBJ2-2; 8 bases line up with TRBD2. V lost 1 base, J lost 0 bases, and 4 bases stayed unmatched. The CDR3 totals 17 residues. Germline V gene data show CDR1 as SNHLY and CDR2 as FYNNEI.

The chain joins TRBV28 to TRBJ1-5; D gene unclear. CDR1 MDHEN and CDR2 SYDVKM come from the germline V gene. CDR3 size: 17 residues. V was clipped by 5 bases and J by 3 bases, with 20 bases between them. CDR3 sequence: CASSNNCDAEDNQPQHF. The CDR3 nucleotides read TGTGCCAGCAGTAACAACTGTGACGCCGAAGACAATCAGCCCCAGCATTTT.

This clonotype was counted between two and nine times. In DNA, the CDR3 is TGTGCCAGCAGTATCAATGACCAAGAGACCCAGTACTTC. It is translated as CASSINDQETQYF. The chain couples TRBV12-3 or TRBV12-4 to TRBJ2-5; D gene unclear. The CDR3 covers 13 residues. Trimming removed 5 bases at V and 0 bases at J, with 7 bases between.

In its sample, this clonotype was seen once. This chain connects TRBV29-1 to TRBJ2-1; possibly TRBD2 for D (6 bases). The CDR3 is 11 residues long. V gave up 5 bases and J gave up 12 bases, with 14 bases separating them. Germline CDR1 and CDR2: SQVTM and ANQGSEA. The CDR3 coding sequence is TGCAGCGTTCGGGACTTCAAGATGCAGTTCTTC. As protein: CSVRDFKMQFF.